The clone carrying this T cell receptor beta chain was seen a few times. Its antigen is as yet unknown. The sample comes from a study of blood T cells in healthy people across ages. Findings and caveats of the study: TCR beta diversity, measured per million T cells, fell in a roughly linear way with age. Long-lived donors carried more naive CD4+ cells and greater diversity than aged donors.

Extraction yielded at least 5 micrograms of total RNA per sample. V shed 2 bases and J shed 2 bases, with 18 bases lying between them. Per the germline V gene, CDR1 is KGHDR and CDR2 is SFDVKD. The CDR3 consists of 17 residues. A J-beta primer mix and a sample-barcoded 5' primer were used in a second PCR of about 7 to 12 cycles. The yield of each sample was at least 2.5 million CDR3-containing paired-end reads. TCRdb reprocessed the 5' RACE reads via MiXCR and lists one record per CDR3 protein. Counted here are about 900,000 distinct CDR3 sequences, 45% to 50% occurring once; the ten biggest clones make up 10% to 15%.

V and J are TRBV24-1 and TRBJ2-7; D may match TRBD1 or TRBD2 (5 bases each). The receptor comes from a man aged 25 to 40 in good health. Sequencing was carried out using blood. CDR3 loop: CATSDSGAGRLPYEQYF. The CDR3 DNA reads TGTGCCACCAGTGATTCCGGGGCAGGGCGACTACCCTACGAGCAGTACTTC.